This TCR beta chain stems from a study of control samples from healthy donors and cancer patients. In its sample, this clone was seen once. CDR1 is MDHEN, CDR2 SYDVKM, per germline. V trimming: 3 bases; J trimming: 7 bases; junction bases outside the gene matches: 9. This CDR3 is built from 16 residues. Profiled with immunoSEQ multiplex PCR; TCRdb holds only in-frame clones, not every one. In the table there are about 150,000 clones, just over 85% of which are singletons. The genes are TRBV28 and TRBJ2-1, with TRBD2 matching over 10 bases. The sequenced sample was blood. This TCR was sampled from a man between 18 and 29 years old in good health. CDR3 sequence: CASSLGGTSVRNEQFF. CDR3 sequence (DNA): TGTGCCAGCAGTTTGGGCGGGACTAGCGTAAGGAATGAGCAGTTCTTC.